The subject of this entry is one TCR beta chain. Its matching antigen is unknown. RNA extraction was followed by reverse transcription into cDNA, which acted as the sequencing template. Assay: immunoSEQ multiplex PCR; the TCRdb copy retains only in-frame clones and omits some. The sample comprises under 20,000 clones, approximately 59% of which are singletons, and around 8% rests with the top ten. The treatment denotes: oral pan-JAK inhibitor, 5-10 mg twice daily. Sampling of alopecia areata patients yielded lesional scalp punch biopsies as well as peripheral blood. The data derive from a study of CD8+ T cells in alopecia areata. Study results and limitations: Expanded CD8+ clones among the top 100, as well as scalp clonality, were significantly decreased by tofacitinib. Many expanded lesional clones persisted in scalp and blood during tofacitinib. Lesional scalp exceeded normal scalp in clonality, especially in alopecia totalis/universalis. TCRs were shared less clearly across patients than in mice, possibly for HLA-related reasons.

This CDR3 spans 13 amino acids. V lost 1 base and J 2 bases, leaving 5 bases between the germline ends. The germline gives CDR1 GTSNPN, CDR2 SVGIG (reference sequence). This chain connects TRBV30 to TRBJ2-2; D remains unclear. The material was skin, obtained at week 4, from a patient treated with tofacitinib. The TCR originated in a human donor with alopecia areata. For the CDR3, the DNA is TGTGCCTGGAGTGCCGACAACACCGGGGAGCTGTTTTTT. Translation gives CAWSADNTGELFF.